This TCR beta chain was recovered during a study of CD8 T cells in ankylosing spondylitis (dated by TCRdb to about 2017). Regarding the study in general: The study set out to find disease-linked TCR variants by profiling T cell receptor beta repertoires in ankylosing spondylitis patients and healthy donors. In total, the full study cohort was made up of 95 to 110 healthy donors and approximately 24 ankylosing spondylitis patients. Peripheral blood samples were taken, and synovial fluid was additionally collected from ankylosing spondylitis patients. The paper's findings and limits, for the study overall: Some motif variants had previously been reported in the synovial fluid and blood of reactive arthritis patients, which suggests shared mechanisms of disease initiation. A CD8+ phenotype was shown by the disease-linked clones, which were found at relatively low frequencies in peripheral blood. The disease-linked clones were reported as significantly enriched in matched synovial fluid samples from ankylosing spondylitis patients. Blood from ankylosing spondylitis patients appeared to be characterized by a TCR beta motif made up of under ten highly homologous amino acid variants.

The sequencer listed for this sample is Illumina HiSeq 2500. Quantitative 5'-RACE with molecular barcodes was used to prepare TCR beta libraries. The published analysis was carried out like this. Disease-linked TCR variants were identified with a new computational method built on a probabilistic model of VDJ rearrangement. The public reads were reprocessed in TCRdb via fastp at Q25 and MiXCR, keeping in-frame beta chains. Every CDR3 protein is listed once, alongside the most common genes and DNA of its rows. TCRdb's processing, not the authors' own work, is the source of the V and J calls. The sample includes tens of thousands of distinct CDR3 sequences, with around 10% observed a single time. The ten largest clones represent more than 15% of the sample. V loses 6 bases at its end and J loses 10 bases; junction bases beyond the gene matches: 10. The germline V gene specifies SGHDT as CDR1 and YYEEEE as CDR2. From the cysteine up to the phenylalanine, the CDR3 has a length of 14 residues. Left in the record is the CDR3 DNA by itself, 42 bases read in frame from the first base.

Remarks on this clonotype: The clone's antigen remains unknown. Base qualities are not at hand, and no much larger clone is one base apart.

Specimen: blood, either unsorted or a sorted T cell fraction (not recorded which). The rearranged segments are TRBV5-6 and TRBJ2-1; 10 of the junction bases match TRBD2. The receptor comes from a male donor with ankylosing spondylitis or in good health (not recorded which). CDR3 protein: CASTLLAGWEEQFF. In nucleotide form, the sequence is TGTGCCAGCACCCTACTAGCGGGATGGGAGGAGCAGTTCTTC.